The rows below give T cell receptor beta chains drawn from one sample of a study of human T cells and chemical hapten exposure. TCRdb independently ran MiXCR on the RACE reads; one entry per CDR3 protein. This table holds 65,000 to 90,000 distinct CDR3 sequences, 14% found once. Here the sequenced sample was whole blood, taken in connection with sensitization to the hapten diphenylcyclopropenone (DPC). The receptor set was obtained from a woman aged 50 to 65 with alopecia areata. Some clones in this sample may be carry-over from other donors' samples. Both conserved end residues are part of each CDR3. A D gene is named only where the DNA matches it firmly. Clone size appears in some rows only: once, few, many, or a class for an expanded clone.

CDR3nt	CDR3aa	j_gene	abundance	v_gene	d_gene
TGCGCCAGCAGCTTGGCCCCTGGGGCCAACGTCCTGACTTTC	CASSLAPGANVLTF	TRBJ2-6	few	TRBV5-1	NA
TGTGCCAGCCTGGAGGGAGCAAGAGATACGCAGTATTTT	CASLEGARDTQYF	TRBJ2-3	NA	TRBV6-2/TRBV6-3	NA
TGTGCGAGCAGCAGGGAGGGACAGGGTAACGAAAAACTGTTTTTT	CASSREGQGNEKLFF	TRBJ1-4	once	TRBV7-2	TRBD1
TGTGCCAGCAGCAGGGGGGCGGCAGGGCGCTCCCACACCTTC	CASSRGAAGRSHTF	TRBJ1-2	few	TRBV7-2	NA
TGTGCCACCAGCACGAGTCCGTATTCGGCTGGGGATGCCGGGGAGCTGTTTTTT	CATSTSPYSAGDAGELFF	TRBJ2-2	NA	TRBV15	NA
TGCAGTGCTAGGGGCAGGGTCAGCGAAAAACTGTTTTTT	CSARGRVSEKLFF	TRBJ1-4	many	TRBV20-1	NA
TGTGCCAGCAGACGTACTGGGAGGAGCTACGAGCAGTACTTC	CASRRTGRSYEQYF	TRBJ2-7	few	TRBV5-4	NA
TGTGCCAGCAGCCACGCCAACACCGGGGAGCTGTTTTTT	CASSHANTGELFF	TRBJ2-2	NA	TRBV7-2	NA
TGTGCCAGCATATCCCCAGGGAATCAGCCCCAGCATTTT	CASISPGNQPQHF	TRBJ1-5	many	TRBV21-1	NA
TGTGCCAGCAGCACGCACCACAGGGATCCCGAGCAGTACTTC	CASSTHHRDPEQYF	TRBJ2-7	few	TRBV7-6	NA
TGCAGTGCTGGACGGACTCACGGTAACAATGAGCAGTTCTTC	CSAGRTHGNNEQFF	TRBJ2-1	NA	TRBV20-1	NA
TGTGCCAGCAGCTTAGACTCTTCGGCGGGCTTGGAGCAGTTCTTC	CASSLDSSAGLEQFF	TRBJ2-1	few	TRBV7-6	NA
TGTGCCAGCTCAGCTATGGACAGGGGCAGACAAGCTTTCTTT	CASSAMDRGRQAFF	TRBJ1-1	NA	TRBV18	TRBD1
TGTGCCAGCAGTTCAGGGGGCAAGAGCAATCAGCCCCAGCATTTT	CASSSGGKSNQPQHF	TRBJ1-5	few	TRBV12-3/TRBV12-4	TRBD1
TGTGCCAGCAGCTTAGATCCAGTCTTCTACGAGCAGTACTTC	CASSLDPVFYEQYF	TRBJ2-7	NA	TRBV11-2	NA
TGTGCCACTGACAGCGGCACAGATACGCAGTATTTT	CATDSGTDTQYF	TRBJ2-3	NA	TRBV6-1	NA
TGCAGTGCTAAGGTAGCGGGAATGACAGATACGCAGTATTTT	CSAKVAGMTDTQYF	TRBJ2-3	NA	TRBV20-1	TRBD2
TGCGCCAGCAGCCCGGTTAGGGATAACTATGGCTACACCTTC	CASSPVRDNYGYTF	TRBJ1-2	few	TRBV5-1	NA
TGCAGCGTTAGAACAGAAGGAAGGACGAATCAGCCCCAGCATTTT	CSVRTEGRTNQPQHF	TRBJ1-5	many	TRBV29-1	NA
TGCAGTGCTAATCAACGCCCGCCTCCGTTTGGCTACACCTTC	CSANQRPPPFGYTF	TRBJ1-2	many	TRBV20-1	NA
TGTGCCAGCAGTTTAAACGGGGGAATGAACACTGAAGCTTTCTTT	CASSLNGGMNTEAFF	TRBJ1-1	NA	TRBV27	NA